The entry below gives a single T cell receptor beta chain sequence along with its context. Its target is unknown. The data derive from a study of cytomegalovirus exposure and HLA in healthy donors. Study findings and constraints: TCR beta chain V- and J-gene trimming was linked, in a later analysis, to a missense variant in DCLRE1C. Sequences of the TCR beta chain were said to predict the HLA-A and HLA-B alleles of most subjects accurately. Reportedly, fewer N-insertions than the roughly 690-donor mean appeared in an Asian-associated ancestry cluster in a later analysis.

The CDR3 is 14 amino acids. With 6 bases clipped from V and 3 bases from J, the junction kept 7 bases outside the gene matches. Per the germline V gene, CDR1 is WNHNN and CDR2 is SYGVQD (reference sequence). 60 Vbeta and 13 Jbeta primers were used in PCR. TCRdb keeps only in-frame clones here, not all; method: immunoSEQ multiplex PCR. The profile shows about 200,000 clones, roughly four fifths of them singletons. This chain uses TRBV10-1 with TRBJ2-7, with TRBD1 matching over 8 bases. This clonotype originated in a woman aged 40 to 50 in good health and CMV-seronegative. Sequenced sample: PBMCs. The CDR3 region has the DNA TGCGCCAGCAGCCCGGGACAGGCGATCTACGAGCAGTACTTC. Amino acid sequence: CASSPGQAIYEQYF.